The subject of this entry is one TCR beta chain. Its recognized antigen is unknown. Within one base of it there is no much larger clone, and no base qualities were kept. The data were obtained in a study of T cell changes during pregnancy in multiple sclerosis (dated by TCRdb to between 2017 and 2020). Regarding the complete study: In women with multiple sclerosis, the researchers looked at how the T cell repertoire shifted as pregnancy progressed.

The CDR1 and CDR2 encoded by the germline V gene (reference sequence) are GTSNPN and SVGIG. The junction shows trimming of 4 bases on V and 8 bases on J, and the gene matches do not reach 15 bases of it. There are 15 amino acids in the CDR3, from cysteine to phenylalanine inclusive. Just CDR3 DNA is preserved here, 45 bases in frame from base 1. The library was obtained by the immunoSEQ multiplex PCR assay. Here the immuneACCESS table is served through TCRdb, limited to in-frame sequences with V and J called. Missing clones are a known gap in these copies; in checked studies unresolved V genes cover under half, and the rest lacks a known reason. Within this sample are roughly 57,000 clones, with roughly nine tenths of them counted one time only. The ten top clones hold 2% to 3% of the sample.

The rearranged chain carries TRBV30 and TRBJ1-1; 8 junctional bases match TRBD1. This clonotype was sampled from a female donor with multiple sclerosis, enrolled in a pregnancy study. Source: peripheral blood, taken in the first trimester of pregnancy. The CDR3 amino acid sequence is: CAWKPLLTGVKEAFF. The DNA reads TGTGCCTGGAAGCCACTCCTGACAGGGGTGAAGGAAGCTTTCTTT.